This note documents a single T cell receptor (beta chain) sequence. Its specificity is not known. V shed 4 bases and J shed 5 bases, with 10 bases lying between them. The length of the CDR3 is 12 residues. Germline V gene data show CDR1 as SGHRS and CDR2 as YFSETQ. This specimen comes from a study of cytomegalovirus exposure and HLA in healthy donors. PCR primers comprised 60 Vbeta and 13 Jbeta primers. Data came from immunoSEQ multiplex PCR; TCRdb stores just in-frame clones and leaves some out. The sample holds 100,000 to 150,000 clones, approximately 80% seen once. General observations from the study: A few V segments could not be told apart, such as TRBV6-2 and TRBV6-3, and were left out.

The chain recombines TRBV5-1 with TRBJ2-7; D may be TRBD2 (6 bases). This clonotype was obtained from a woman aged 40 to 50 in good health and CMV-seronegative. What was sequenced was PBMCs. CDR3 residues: CASSRAGNEQYF. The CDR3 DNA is TGCGCCAGCAGCAGGGCGGGGAACGAGCAGTACTTC.